This TCR beta chain stems from a study of T-cell memory formation after mild COVID-19. cDNA libraries for TCR alpha and TCR beta, carrying sample barcodes and UMIs, came from 5'RACE with constant-segment primers. TCRdb re-called the 5' RACE reads through MiXCR, storing one row per CDR3 protein. This sample carries some 120,000 distinct CDR3 sequences, more than 15% of them seen once, and the ten largest clones take around 14%. This clonotype showed up just a few times. The CDR3 totals 18 residues. V gave up 6 bases and J gave up 6 bases; unmatched junction bases: 22. Germline V lookup: CDR1 DFQATT, CDR2 SNEGSKA (reference sequence).

The rearrangement joins TRBV20-1 to TRBJ2-1; TRBD1 matches 8 bases. This TCR came from an adult woman who had mild COVID-19 (a few samples of this study predate the infection). Cell type and time point are not known. Sequencing was done on a sample of PBMCs or a T cell subset sorted from them (not recorded which). CDR3 loop: CSAPRGQVVSGLANEQFF. CDR3 DNA sequence: TGCAGTGCCCCACGGGGACAGGTTGTATCAGGCCTCGCCAATGAGCAGTTCTTC.